This record concerns one T cell receptor beta chain sequence. The data stem from a study of blood T cell repertoires in COVID-19. In the study overall: Samples taken during acute and convalescent COVID-19 were collected in the United States, Italy and Spain. PBMCs, B-cell-depleted T cells, or T cells were the source of the cDNA or gDNA that made up the material.

Per the original methods: Amplifying reference gene primers gave estimates of nucleated cell counts. TCRdb keeps only in-frame clones here, not all; method: immunoSEQ multiplex PCR. That table furnishes V, J and clone size, whereas the DNA furnished D and trimming. The sample includes about 170,000 clones, 86% of them seen just once. This CDR3 region has 11 residues. Trimming removed 6 bases at V and 7 bases at J, with 7 bases between. CDR1 LGHDT and CDR2 YNNKEL come from the germline V gene (reference sequence). What was sequenced was peripheral blood. This sequence was found in a man aged 70-80 years with acute or convalescent COVID-19. This sequence joins TRBV3-1 (or the pseudogene TRBV3-2) and TRBJ2-1, with D unresolved. CDR3 sequence reads: CASRLMNEQFF. The CDR3 nucleotides are TGTGCCAGCAGGCTAATGAATGAGCAGTTCTTC.